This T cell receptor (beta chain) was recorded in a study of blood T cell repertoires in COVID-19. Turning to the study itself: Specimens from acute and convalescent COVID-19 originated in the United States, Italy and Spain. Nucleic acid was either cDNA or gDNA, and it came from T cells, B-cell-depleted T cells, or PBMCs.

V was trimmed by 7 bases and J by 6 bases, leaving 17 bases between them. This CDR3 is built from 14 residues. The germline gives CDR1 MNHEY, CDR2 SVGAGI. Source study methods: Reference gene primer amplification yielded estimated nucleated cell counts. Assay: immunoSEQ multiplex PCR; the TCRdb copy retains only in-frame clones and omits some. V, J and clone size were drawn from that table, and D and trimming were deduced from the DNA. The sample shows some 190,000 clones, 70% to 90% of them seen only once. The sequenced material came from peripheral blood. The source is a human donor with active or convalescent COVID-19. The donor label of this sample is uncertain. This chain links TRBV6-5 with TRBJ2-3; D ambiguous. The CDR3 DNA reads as TGTGCCAGCACCCCCGCCCCACACGTTGATACGCAGTATTTT. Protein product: CASTPAPHVDTQYF.